The 7 T cell receptor beta chains reported below all come from one sample, sequenced in a study of shared clonotypes between healthy human individuals. TCRdb's copy holds only in-frame clones and misses some; the assay was immunoSEQ multiplex PCR. This sample yields 470,000 or so clones, of which more than 75% are seen a single time; around 13% belongs to the top ten. Sequencing was carried out using PBMCs. The receptors shown here come from a woman aged 40 to 49 in good health. Some clones in this sample may be carry-over from other donors' samples.

The V and J genes are TRBV7-6 and TRBJ1-2, with D unclear. V dropped 1 base and J dropped 4 bases, with 10 bases sitting between them. The germline V gene encodes CDR1 SGHVS and CDR2 FNYEAQ. The CDR3 length is 14 residues. CDR3 loop: CASSLDPGSYGYTF. The DNA of the CDR3 is TGTGCCAGCAGCTTAGACCCCGGGTCCTATGGCTACACCTTC.

This clone has more than one count but fewer than ten. The chain is built from TRBV11-2 and TRBJ1-1, with 7 nucleotides matching TRBD1. In germline, CDR1 is SGHAT, CDR2 FQNNGV. This CDR3 region has 14 residues. The V segment lost 5 bases and the J segment 1 base; nucleotides outside the gene matches: 4. The CDR3 loop reads CASSIGTANTEAFF. In DNA form, the CDR3 reads TGTGCCAGCAGCATCGGGACAGCGAACACTGAAGCTTTCTTT.

This sequence joins TRBV6-1 and TRBJ1-1; a possible D gene is TRBD1 (5 bases). The germline CDR1 and CDR2 sequences are MNHNS and SASEGT. V lost 9 bases to trimming and J lost 4 bases, with 12 bases between them. There are 12 residues in the CDR3. The CDR3 protein is CASEQVGTEAFF. The CDR3, as DNA: TGTGCCAGTGAACAGGTTGGCACTGAAGCTTTCTTT.

This clone was picked up many times. The rearrangement joins TRBV29-1 to TRBJ1-1; 7 bases are a match to TRBD1. Germline values: CDR1 SQVTM, CDR2 ANQGSEA. J lost 1 base, V lost 4 bases, and 12 bases had no gene match. This CDR3 contains 16 residues. In nucleotides, the CDR3 is TGCAGCGTTGCCCCTTTTTCACGACAGGGGAACACTGAAGCTTTCTTT. Protein product: CSVAPFSRQGNTEAFF.

The chain joins TRBV19 to TRBJ2-5, with D possibly TRBD1 on 5 matching bases. The V gene lost 3 bases and the J gene lost 2 bases, with 16 bases spanning the gap. The CDR3 has 16 residues. From germline, CDR1 is LNHDA and CDR2 SQIVND (reference sequence). As DNA, the CDR3 is TGTGCCAGTAGTATCTTGGGCAGGGAAATGCAAGAGACCCAGTACTTC. Translation gives CASSILGREMQETQYF.

The chain is built from TRBV9 and TRBJ2-1; 11 bases match TRBD2. The CDR3 loop spans 14 amino acids. The V gene end was trimmed by 3 bases and the J gene end by 7 bases; junction bases not matched to a gene: 3. Germline CDR1 and CDR2: SGDLS and YYNGEE. CDR3 bases: TGTGCCAGCAGCGCAACTAGCGGGAGTAATGAGCAGTTCTTC. As protein: CASSATSGSNEQFF.

The chain joins TRBV7-2 to TRBJ2-7; D remains ambiguous. Germline V gives CDR1 SGHTA, CDR2 FQGNSA. This CDR3 spans 13 amino acids. Trimming took off 4 bases at V and 4 bases at J, with 11 bases between the two ends. This chain's CDR3 is CASSSSLLYEQYF. DNA of the CDR3: TGTGCCAGCAGCTCCTCACTACTATACGAGCAGTACTTC.